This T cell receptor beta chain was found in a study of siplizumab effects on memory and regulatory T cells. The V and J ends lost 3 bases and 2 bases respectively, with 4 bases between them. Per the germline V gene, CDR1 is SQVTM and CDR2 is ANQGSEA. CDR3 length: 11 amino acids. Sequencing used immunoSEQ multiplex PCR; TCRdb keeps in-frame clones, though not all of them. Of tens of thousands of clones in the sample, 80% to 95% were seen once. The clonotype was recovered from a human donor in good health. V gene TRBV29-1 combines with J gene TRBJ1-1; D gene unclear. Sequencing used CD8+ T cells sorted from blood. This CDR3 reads CSVEYNTEAFF. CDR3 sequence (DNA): TGCAGCGTTGAGTATAACACTGAAGCTTTCTTT.